This TCR beta chain is drawn from a study of shared clonotypes between healthy human individuals (TCRdb year 2020). Concerning the study at large: The cohort included a few men and a couple of women between 18 and 49 years of age. The study deeply sequenced blood TCR repertoires of about 5 healthy adults to estimate repertoire size and the extent of clonotype sharing between individuals. To increase sequencing depth and limit assay-specific biases, TCR repertoire library preparation and sequencing were carried out by different laboratories using diverse techniques. Between about 0.8 and 8.9 billion PBMCs per donor were obtained by leukapheresis.

CDR1 and CDR2, looked up from the germline V gene (reference sequence), are SEHNR and FQNEAQ. From its cysteine to its phenylalanine, the CDR3 spans 14 amino acids. Just the 42-base CDR3 DNA is kept, in frame starting at base 1. The junction shows trimming of 4 bases on V and 0 bases on J, plus 9 bases between the germline ends. This clone was counted a single time. Its antigen target is currently unknown. No much larger clonotype is one base removed from it; base qualities were not supplied. Donors were healthy HIV-negative adults with no recently reported acute infections or vaccinations. All donors were Caucasian adults living in Nashville, Tennessee, USA. For unsorted samples, some 90 million PBMCs were counted, and genomic DNA was extracted using the QIAamp DNA Blood Mini kit. Blood was obtained by leukapheresis, after which PBMCs were separated by Ficoll-Histopaque density gradient centrifugation and cryopreserved in liquid nitrogen vapor phase.

Using the deep immunoSEQ assay, multiplex PCR amplified TCR CDR3 regions from genomic DNA. For each cell subset, the extracted genomic DNA was distributed evenly across all wells of several immunoSEQ 96-well plates, and each plate served as one replicate. For unsorted PBMC, around 290 ng of genomic DNA, equivalent to approximately 30,000 T cell genomes, went into each replicate PCR. Unsorted PBMC genomic DNA was sequenced across ten immunoSEQ deep assay plates. The purified libraries were quantified using a Qubit 3.0 fluorometer, sized with a Bioanalyzer 2100, and then quantified again using the KAPA Library Quantification kit. A separate single-read 150-cycle Illumina NextSeq 550 flow cell was used to sequence each immunoSEQ 96-well plate. The study's own analysis went as follows. Because only junctional sequences without quality scores were contained in the immunoSEQ output, filtering matching that applied to full-length reads could not be performed. To assign V/J genes and CDR3, sequences were annotated against IMGT germline references using PyIR, a Python wrapper for IgBLAST v1.9. Reads were removed for weak V/J assignments (E-value above 1e-6), missing CDR3, stop codons, out-of-frame junctions, or ambiguous translated residues. A V3J clonotype was defined by an identical inferred V gene, J gene, and CDR3 amino acid sequence. The percentage overlap between two repertoires was calculated by dividing the number of shared unique clonotypes by the size of the smaller repertoire. Repertoire richness was assessed with RTK rarefaction, the Chao1 estimator, and Recon v2.1 estimates of unobserved clonotypes. Sourced from immuneACCESS, this table was stored by TCRdb with only in-frame sequences that have V and J called. A share of the clones is absent; for the studies checked, an unresolved V gene accounts for under half, and the remainder has no known explanation. V, J and clone size were drawn from that table, and D and trimming were deduced from the DNA. The sample table lists about 520,000 clones, approximately 78% of them with a count of one. Jointly, the top ten make up 9.5% to 15% of the sample.

Study-level results and caveats: Sampling was limited to blood, and TCR repertoires in tissue likely differ from TCR repertoires in blood. Pairwise subsampling led to the expectation that sequencing depth would affect the degree of clonotype sharing among donors. The small number of donors limited the genetic and exposure-history diversity represented.

Sequencing used PBMCs. Here the chain combines TRBV7-9 and TRBJ1-1; the D gene is perhaps TRBD1, on 5 matching bases. This receptor was identified in a woman between 40 and 55 years old in good health. Some clones in this sample may be carry-over from other donors' samples. The CDR3 region: CASSSRTLNTEAFF. The DNA reads as follows: TGTGCCAGCAGCTCCCGGACACTGAACACTGAAGCTTTCTTT.